This entry lists 20 T cell receptor beta chains sequenced from one sample in a study of T cell responses to AZD1222 COVID-19 vaccine. Some clones are missing from TCRdb's copy, which holds only in-frame ones; the method was immunoSEQ multiplex PCR. The table has roughly 150,000 clones, 70% to 90% seen once. This material consisted of peripheral blood, taken on day 0 of AZD1222 vaccination. The receptors stem from an adult in good health.

This chain joins TRBV2 and TRBJ1-4; D not resolved. Germline V gives CDR1 SNHLY, CDR2 FYNNEI. V lost 10 bases, J lost 8 bases, and 17 bases lay in between. The CDR3 has 13 residues. The CDR3 bases are TGTGCCACCCGAAGATCCGGGAGCGAAAAACTGTTTTTT. Its translation is CATRRSGSEKLFF.

The rearrangement uses TRBV5-1 and TRBJ2-2; perhaps TRBD2 as D (5 bases). The V and J ends lost 4 bases and 3 bases respectively, with 16 bases between them. Germline V gene data show CDR1 as SGHRS and CDR2 as YFSETQ. The CDR3 runs to 16 residues. CDR3 sequence (DNA): TGCGCCAGCAGCCCCTCGGGGATGCCCGACACCGGGGAGCTGTTTTTT. As protein: CASSPSGMPDTGELFF.

CDR3 coding DNA: TGTGCCAGCAGTACCCGCGGGGCCAGAGATAATGAAAAACTGTTTTTT. This codes for CASSTRGARDNEKLFF. The V call is TRBV28, the J call TRBJ1-4; a possible D gene is TRBD1 (5 bases). V lost 5 bases to trimming and J lost 4 bases, with 17 bases between them. The V gene's germline CDR1 is MDHEN and CDR2 SYDVKM. The CDR3 is 16 amino acids.

Note on this clone: Within the sample, other DNA sequences also encode this same CDR3. For the CDR3, the DNA is TGTGCCAGCAGCTCCGGTCAGAACTATGGCTACACCTTC. Its protein product is CASSSGQNYGYTF. The chain joins TRBV12-3 or TRBV12-4 to TRBJ1-2, with D unclear. The CDR3 has 13 amino acids. Trimming cost V 6 bases and J 2 bases, with 10 bases left between them.

J is TRBJ2-2 and V is TRBV6-6; 7 nucleotides match TRBD2. From germline, CDR1 is MNHNY and CDR2 SVGAGI (reference sequence). Unmatched junction bases numbered 12, after V lost 5 bases and J lost 6 bases. CDR3 size: 16 residues. Written as DNA, the CDR3 is TGTGCCAGCAGTCCCCCGAGTGGGAGGGCCCCCGGGGAGCTGTTTTTT. Residues: CASSPPSGRAPGELFF.

This clone was detected only once. This chain uses TRBV3-1 (or the pseudogene TRBV3-2) with TRBJ1-5; 11 nucleotides agree with TRBD1. The V and J ends lost 5 bases and 7 bases, in that order; junction bases with no gene match: 4. The CDR3 has 14 residues. Per the germline V gene, CDR1 is LGHDT and CDR2 is YNNKEL (reference sequence). The CDR3 DNA sequence: TGTGCCAGCAGCGAGGGACAGGGGGTACAGCCCCAGCATTTT. This sequence encodes CASSEGQGVQPQHF.

CDR3 residues: CASSLLQGDTEAFF. Written as DNA, the CDR3 is TGTGCCAGCAGCCTACTACAGGGGGACACTGAAGCTTTCTTT. The J gene is TRBJ1-1, the V gene TRBV27; 8 bases align to TRBD1. The CDR3 is 14 amino acids. J was trimmed by 3 bases and V by 6 bases; bases with no gene match: 6. Germline CDR1 is MNHEY and CDR2 is SMNVEV (reference sequence).

This chain links TRBV5-4 with TRBJ1-5; D remains ambiguous. V was clipped by 0 bases and J by 2 bases, with 6 bases between them. This CDR3 comprises 14 residues. CDR1 and CDR2 (germline): SGHNT, YYREEE (reference sequence). CDR3 in DNA: TGTGCCAGCAGCTTGGAAGGAGGCAATCAGCCCCAGCATTTT. It yields the protein CASSLEGGNQPQHF.

The gene calls are TRBV5-1 and TRBJ1-1; 7 nucleotides match TRBD1. CDR3 length: 14 amino acids. Germline V gene lookup returns CDR1 SGHRS and CDR2 YFSETQ. Trimming at V came to 4 bases and at J to 0 bases, leaving 3 bases not matched to a gene. The CDR3 here is CASSGQVMNTEAFF. The CDR3, as DNA: TGCGCCAGCAGCGGACAGGTCATGAACACTGAAGCTTTCTTT.

This clone was counted a single time. V and J are TRBV5-6 and TRBJ2-3; no reliable D call. Trimming took off 0 bases at V and 1 base at J, with 15 bases between the two ends. CDR1 SGHDT and CDR2 YYEEEE come from the germline V gene. The CDR3 loop spans 17 amino acids. CDR3 sequence (DNA): TGTGCCAGCAGCTTGGCCCTCACATCCCCGGGCACAGATACGCAGTATTTT. Residues: CASSLALTSPGTDTQYF.

This chain joins TRBV4-1 and TRBJ2-3, with TRBD2 matching over 9 bases. Trimming took 0 bases from V and 4 from J; bases not matched to a gene: 11. The CDR3 is 18 amino acids. Germline V gene data show CDR1 as MGHRA and CDR2 as YSYEKL. The DNA of the CDR3 is TGCGCCAGCAGCCAAGATTTGCCCCCGCGGGGGGGCGCAGATACGCAGTATTTT. Translation gives CASSQDLPPRGGADTQYF.

This chain joins TRBV18 and TRBJ2-1; D not certain. From germline, CDR1 is KGHSH and CDR2 LQKENI. The CDR3 runs to 12 residues. V lost 2 bases to trimming and J lost 11 bases, with 10 bases between them. In DNA form, the CDR3 reads TGTGCCAGCTCACCATGGACCTATAAGCAGTTCTTC. This gives the protein CASSPWTYKQFF.

The chain couples TRBV6-5 to TRBJ1-3; 7 bases line up with TRBD1. The CDR3 totals 15 residues. Per the germline V gene, CDR1 is MNHEY and CDR2 is SVGAGI. With V trimmed by 2 bases and J by 9 bases, 10 bases remained unmatched. Written as DNA, the CDR3 is TGTGCCAGCAGTTACGGCGGGACAGTGGAAACCACCATATATTTT. Amino acid sequence: CASSYGGTVETTIYF.

This clone has just a few counts. In nucleotides, the CDR3 is TGTGCCAGCAGTGAGGGGACTACCAACACAGATACGCAGTATTTT. Translated, it gives CASSEGTTNTDTQYF. The rearrangement uses TRBV6-4 and TRBJ2-3, with TRBD2 matching 7 bases. CDR3 length equals 15 residues. V gave up 3 bases and J gave up 2 bases; unmatched junction bases: 5. Germline V gene lookup returns CDR1 MRHNA and CDR2 SNTAGT.

The rearrangement joins TRBV3-1 (or the pseudogene TRBV3-2) to TRBJ1-3; D call uncertain. Germline V gene lookup returns CDR1 LGHDT and CDR2 YNNKEL (reference sequence). V lost 4 bases and J lost 0, with 10 bases in between. The CDR3 covers 15 residues. The CDR3 sequence is CASSLNIDSGNTIYF. The DNA of the CDR3 is TGTGCCAGCAGCCTGAACATAGACTCTGGAAACACCATATATTTT.

The rearrangement joins TRBV19 to TRBJ2-3; TRBD2 aligns across 7 bases. Germline CDR1 reads LNHDA; CDR2 reads SQIVND (reference sequence). CDR3 length equals 14 residues. J was trimmed by 0 bases and V by 7 bases; bases with no gene match: 4. Here the CDR3 reads CASTASGSTDTQYF. CDR3 nucleotides: TGTGCCAGTACCGCTAGCGGAAGCACAGATACGCAGTATTTT.

A single count supports this clone. The chain has TRBV6-5 and TRBJ2-2; D remains ambiguous. Per germline, CDR1 MNHEY and CDR2 SVGAGI. CDR3 length: 14 amino acids. Trimming left V 0 bases short and J 7 bases short, with 9 bases between. The CDR3 DNA reads as TGTGCCAGCAGTTACTCAGGGCGAAACGGGGAGCTGTTTTTT. Protein product: CASSYSGRNGELFF.

In regard to this clone: A read error may produce the germline difference seen at one junction end. The same CDR3 can be traced to other DNA sequences in this sample. The rearrangement joins TRBV5-1 to TRBJ2-7; 8 nucleotides agree with TRBD1. The CDR3 has 14 residues. CDR1 and CDR2 (germline): SGHRS, YFSETQ. CDR3 sequence: CASSTGQEGVEQYF. CDR3 sequence (DNA): TGCGCCAGCAGCACGGGACAGGAAGGGGTCGAGCAGTATTTC. The whole variable domain, filled in from reference TRBV5-1 and TRBJ2-7, reads KAGVTQTPRYLIKTRGQQVTLSCSPISGHRSVSWYQQTPGQGLQFLFEYFSETQRNKGNFPGRFSGRQFSNSRSEMNVSTLELGDSALYLCASSTGQEGVEQYFGPGTRLTVT.

Comments on this clone: The same CDR3 can be traced to other DNA sequences in this sample. This chain uses TRBV7-9 with TRBJ1-5, with D hard to call. The CDR3 spans 12 residues. The germline CDR1 and CDR2 sequences are SEHNR and FQNEAQ (reference sequence). V was shortened by 1 base and J by 7 bases, with 5 bases between the two germline ends. The CDR3: CASSLGTQPQHF. As DNA, the CDR3 is TGTGCCAGCAGCTTAGGGACCCAGCCCCAGCATTTT. The entire variable domain, with the rest obtained from reference TRBV7-9 and TRBJ1-5, is as follows: DTGVSQNPRHKITKRGQNVTFRCDPISEHNRLYWYRQTLGQGPEFLTYFQNEAQLEKSRLLSDRFSAERPKGSFSTLEIQRTEQGDSAMYLCASSLGTQPQHFGDGTRLSIL.

V gene TRBV5-1 combines with J gene TRBJ1-1, with D possibly matching TRBD1 (6 bases). The CDR3 extends over 14 amino acids. Trimming stripped 4 bases from V and 4 bases from J, with 14 bases between. In germline, CDR1 is SGHRS, CDR2 YFSETQ. Here the CDR3 DNA reads TGCGCCAGCAGCATAGGGGGGGTAGTCACTGAAGCTTTCTTT. This translates into CASSIGGVVTEAFF.